The 8 T cell receptor beta chains reported below all come from one sample, sequenced in a study of T cell responses to AZD1222 COVID-19 vaccine. TCRdb keeps only in-frame clones here, not all; method: immunoSEQ multiplex PCR. Of approximately 170,000 clones in the sample, 75% to 90% were seen once. The sequencing used peripheral blood, collected on day 0 of AZD1222 vaccination. These TCRs come from an adult in good health.

The rearrangement joins TRBV5-4 to TRBJ2-1; 11 nucleotides match TRBD2. Germline V gene lookup returns CDR1 SGHNT and CDR2 YYREEE (reference sequence). The CDR3 extends over 16 amino acids. Trimming at V came to 2 bases and at J to 3 bases, leaving 4 bases not matched to a gene. In DNA, the CDR3 is TGTGCCAGCAGCTTACCGACTAGCGGGGACTACAATGAGCAGTTCTTC. Translating gives CASSLPTSGDYNEQFF.

This chain uses TRBV9 with TRBJ2-5; 14 bases are a match to TRBD2. With V trimmed by 3 bases and J by 0 bases, 7 bases remained unmatched. The CDR3 covers 18 residues. From germline, CDR1 is SGDLS and CDR2 YYNGEE. The CDR3 DNA sequence: TGTGCCAGCAGCGACCGACTAGCGGGGGGGCTGGACCAAGAGACCCAGTACTTC. This translates into CASSDRLAGGLDQETQYF.

The chain has TRBV18 and TRBJ1-5; 7 nucleotides align to TRBD1. Germline CDR1 is KGHSH and CDR2 is LQKENI. This CDR3 region has 16 residues. J was trimmed by 0 bases and V by 2 bases; bases with no gene match: 4. CDR3 loop: CASSPGGQFSNQPQHF. CDR3 DNA sequence: TGTGCCAGCTCACCAGGGGGACAGTTTAGCAATCAGCCCCAGCATTTT.

The table lists this clone with a count of one. The chain links TRBV7-8 to TRBJ1-1; D ambiguous. V lost 5 bases to trimming and J lost 0 bases, with 13 bases between them. Germline V CDR1 and CDR2: SGHVS, FQNEAQ. The CDR3 extends over 15 amino acids. In DNA form, the CDR3 reads TGTGCCAGCAGCCAACTACAGAGAGTGAACACTGAAGCTTTCTTT. It yields the protein CASSQLQRVNTEAFF.

The genes are TRBV27 and TRBJ1-6; the D gene is possibly TRBD1 (6 bases). The V end lost 0 bases, the J end lost 5 bases, and 11 bases lay between the germline ends. Germline V gene data show CDR1 as MNHEY and CDR2 as SMNVEV (reference sequence). This CDR3 comprises 16 residues. The CDR3 DNA follows: TGTGCCAGCAGTTTATCGCCAGGGGCCGATAATTCACCCCTCCACTTT. It specifies CASSLSPGADNSPLHF.

CDR3 coding DNA: TGCGCCAGCAGCCATTTCGAAGGTCGGATGAACACTGAAGCTTTCTTT. Encoded protein: CASSHFEGRMNTEAFF. The rearrangement uses TRBV4-1 and TRBJ1-1; D not resolved. This CDR3 has 16 amino acids. CDR1 MGHRA and CDR2 YSYEKL come from the germline V gene. The ends were cut back, 3 bases at V and 0 bases at J, with 14 bases in the middle.

This chain joins TRBV7-3 and TRBJ2-3, with D possibly being TRBD2 (6 bases). The V end lost 5 bases, the J end lost 4 bases, and 19 bases lay between the germline ends. Looked up from germline, CDR1 is SGHTA and CDR2 is FQGTGA. This CDR3 has 16 amino acids. DNA of the CDR3: TGTGCCAGCAGCATTAATCGGCGGGGCGGACCAGATACGCAGTATTTT. It translates to CASSINRRGGPDTQYF.

This clone was detected a few times. The gene calls are TRBV2 and TRBJ2-1; no clear D. CDR3 length equals 14 residues. CDR1 is SNHLY and CDR2 is FYNNEI in the germline V gene. With 11 bases removed from V and 0 bases from J, the gap between germline ends came to 14 bases. CDR3 nucleotides: TGTGCCCACTCTCACCCGAGCTCCTACAATGAGCAGTTCTTC. Its translation: CAHSHPSSYNEQFF.